A selection of T cell receptor beta chains follows, all from one sample in a study of T cell repertoires in cytomegalovirus infection. These TCRs' antigens remain unknown. TCRdb reprocessed the reads with MiXCR, giving one entry per CDR3 protein. The sample lists under 450,000 distinct CDR3 sequences, about 32% seen once, with about 13% in the top ten. The sequencing used cultured PBMCs, collected from culture after CMV antigen stimulation. All receptors come from a human donor in good health (CMV status not recorded). Some clones in this sample may be carry-over from other donors' samples. Both conserved end residues are part of each CDR3. The order of the fields is V gene, clone size, D gene, J gene, CDR3 protein, CDR3 DNA. The D gene is left open where the match is weak. Rows give clone size only sometimes, using once, few, many, or a class for an expanded clone.

TRBV15,NA,NA,TRBJ1-4,CATSRTMGFEEKLFF,TGTGCCACCAGCAGGACGATGGGATTCGAAGAAAAACTGTTTTTT
TRBV7-2,NA,TRBD2,TRBJ2-5,CASSPAGRSQETQYF,TGTGCCAGCAGCCCAGCGGGGCGGAGCCAAGAGACCCAGTACTTC
TRBV20-1,few,NA,TRBJ2-5,CSAGGIKGSQETQYF,TGCAGTGCCGGCGGGATAAAGGGATCTCAAGAGACCCAGTACTTC
TRBV15,few,NA,TRBJ2-2,CATSSGERHTGELFF,TGTGCCACCAGCAGCGGAGAGAGGCACACCGGGGAGCTGTTTTTT
TRBV3-1,NA,NA,TRBJ1-5,CASSQDVRDGPINQPQHF,TGTGCCAGCAGCCAAGATGTCAGGGACGGACCAATCAATCAGCCCCAGCATTTT
TRBV7-6,NA,NA,TRBJ2-1,CTSSFLLQEQFF,TGTACCAGCAGCTTTCTACTCCAAGAGCAGTTCTTC
TRBV2,NA,TRBD1,TRBJ1-6,CASQDRVESLGNSPLHF,TGTGCCAGCCAGGACAGGGTAGAGTCATTGGGTAATTCACCCCTCCACTTT
TRBV6-6,NA,TRBD1,TRBJ2-1,CASSYSDQGVIRREQFF,TGTGCCAGCAGTTACTCGGACCAGGGGGTCATAAGGAGGGAGCAGTTCTTC
TRBV28,NA,NA,TRBJ1-1,CASSPGIRMNTEAFF,TGTGCCAGCAGTCCGGGGATTAGGATGAACACTGAAGCTTTCTTT
TRBV9,NA,NA,TRBJ2-7,CASSVDGLRSYEQYF,TGTGCCAGCAGCGTAGATGGGTTGCGCTCCTACGAGCAGTACTTC
TRBV24-1,few,TRBD1,TRBJ2-3,CATGLRDRNTDTQYF,TGTGCCACCGGACTCCGGGACAGGAACACAGATACGCAGTATTTT
TRBV20-1,NA,NA,TRBJ1-5,CSARVADSQPQHF,TGCAGTGCTAGAGTGGCTGACAGTCAGCCCCAGCATTTT
TRBV20-1,once,NA,TRBJ1-2,CSASGLDNYGYTF,TGCAGTGCTAGTGGCCTAGATAACTATGGCTACACCTTC
TRBV23-1,NA,NA,TRBJ2-1,CASSQSWAREYNEEFF,TGCGCCAGCAGTCAATCGTGGGCCAGGGAGTACAATGAGGAGTTCTTC
TRBV9,many,TRBD1,TRBJ2-1,CASSVDGTDYNEQFF,TGTGCCAGCAGCGTAGATGGGACAGACTACAATGAGCAGTTCTTC
TRBV4-3,NA,NA,TRBJ2-2,CASSQELRWGELFF,TGCGCCAGCAGCCAAGAATTGCGGTGGGGGGAGCTGTTTTTT
TRBV19,NA,NA,TRBJ2-7,CASRFSSYEQYF,TGTGCCAGTAGGTTCTCCTCCTACGAGCAGTACTTC
TRBV7-2,many,NA,TRBJ2-1,CASSLAEEQFF,TGTGCCAGCAGCTTAGCCGAGGAGCAGTTCTTC
TRBV30,NA,NA,TRBJ2-1,CAWSQPSAGPYNEQFF,TGTGCCTGGAGCCAACCGTCCGCTGGCCCCTACAATGAGCAGTTCTTC
TRBV7-2,many,NA,TRBJ2-3,CASSRRTVTDTQYF,TGTGCCAGCAGCCGACGGACTGTTACAGATACGCAGTATTTT
TRBV10-3,NA,NA,TRBJ1-1,CAISGGPIGNTEAFF,TGTGCCATCAGTGGGGGGCCAATAGGGAACACTGAAGCTTTCTTT
TRBV20-1,once,NA,TRBJ1-2,CSARAIGGYGYTF,TGCAGTGCTAGAGCTATAGGGGGCTATGGCTACACCTTC
TRBV20-1,NA,TRBD2,TRBJ2-7,CSVSTSGMLSSYEQYF,TGCAGTGTCTCGACTAGCGGGATGCTTAGCTCCTACGAGCAGTACTTC
TRBV7-2,few,NA,TRBJ1-5,CASSLEPRRLTGNQPQHF,TGTGCCAGCAGCTTAGAACCGCGGCGCTTGACGGGCAATCAGCCCCAGCATTTT
TRBV4-3,NA,NA,TRBJ1-2,CASSQANGQFTYGYTF,TGCGCCAGCAGCCAAGCCAACGGACAGTTCACGTATGGCTACACCTTC